These 23 T cell receptor beta chains came from one sample sequenced in a study of T-cell reconstitution after alpha-beta-depleted transplantation in children. The library targeted TCRbeta and was prepared with unique molecular identifiers. Via MiXCR, TCRdb re-called the PCR reads, giving one row per CDR3 protein. The sample includes some 390,000 distinct CDR3 sequences, roughly 22% seen only once; the top ten take about 3.8%. Sequenced here: PBMCs from the stem cell graft donor, sampled from the stem cell graft. These receptors were obtained from a human donor who donated a stem cell graft to a child with acute myeloid leukemia.

This clonotype was counted at least ten times. The V gene is TRBV12-3 or TRBV12-4, the J gene TRBJ1-1; D perhaps matches TRBD1 (5 bases). This CDR3 contains 14 residues. V was trimmed by 3 bases and J by 1 base, leaving 9 bases between them. The DNA for the CDR3 is TGTGCCAGCAGTTTGGGGACGAGGAACACTGAAGCTTTCTTT. Encoded protein: CASSLGTRNTEAFF.

This clonotype was counted only a few times. This chain links TRBV20-1 with TRBJ2-3; possibly TRBD2 for D (5 bases). There are 14 residues in the CDR3. Deletions cut 2 bases from V and 6 bases from J, with 15 bases between. Germline V gene data show CDR1 as DFQATT and CDR2 as SNEGSKA (reference sequence). The CDR3: CSARFGMGSDTQYF. In nucleotides, the CDR3 is TGCAGTGCTAGATTCGGGATGGGTTCCGATACGCAGTATTTT.

About this clonotype itself: Since a much larger clone is just one base distant, this may be a read error. The chain employs TRBV7-6 and TRBJ2-7, with TRBD1 as a possible D gene (5 bases). From germline, CDR1 is SGHVS and CDR2 FNYEAQ. With 1 base removed from V and 3 bases from J, the gap between germline ends came to 7 bases. This CDR3 region has 13 residues. Written as DNA, the CDR3 is TGTGCCAGCAGCTTAGAACAGGACTACGAGCAGTACTTC. It translates to CASSLEQDYEQYF.

This clonotype was observed many times. The chain carries TRBV29-1 and TRBJ2-7; D ambiguous. Germline-derived CDR1 and CDR2 are SQVTM and ANQGSEA. The CDR3 contains 11 residues. V dropped 4 bases and J dropped 4 bases, with 8 bases sitting between them. CDR3 region: CSVGISYEQYF. The CDR3, as DNA: TGCAGCGTTGGGATTTCTTACGAGCAGTACTTC.

The chain is built from TRBV4-1 and TRBJ2-7; no definite D call. V shed 4 bases and J shed 2 bases, with 15 bases lying between them. CDR3 length: 15 amino acids. Germline V CDR1 and CDR2: MGHRA, YSYEKL. CDR3 protein: CASSPGPGRTYEQYF. Here the CDR3 DNA reads TGCGCCAGCAGCCCAGGCCCTGGCCGTACCTACGAGCAGTACTTC.

This clonotype was detected ten times or more. The chain has TRBV5-5 and TRBJ1-5; 10 positions agree with TRBD1. CDR1 is SGHKS, CDR2 YYEKEE, per germline (reference sequence). The CDR3 loop spans 14 amino acids. V shed 3 bases, J shed 8 bases, and the junction held 5 bases outside the gene matches. CDR3 sequence: CASSWTGGREPQHF. In DNA, the CDR3 is TGTGCCAGCAGCTGGACAGGGGGTAGGGAGCCCCAGCATTTT.

A few counts support this clonotype. The rearrangement joins TRBV9 to TRBJ2-1, with D maybe TRBD2 (5 bases). The germline gives CDR1 SGDLS, CDR2 YYNGEE. V lost 1 base and J 4 bases, leaving 6 bases between the germline ends. The CDR3 has 13 amino acids. CDR3 DNA sequence: TGTGCCAGCAGCGTACGAGGGTACAATGAGCAGTTCTTC. As protein: CASSVRGYNEQFF. The full variable domain, rest sourced from reference TRBV9 and TRBJ2-1, is DSGVTQTPKHLITATGQRVTLRCSPRSGDLSVYWYQQSLDQGLQFLIQYYNGEERAKGNILERFSAQQFPDLHSELNLSSLELGDSALYFCASSVRGYNEQFFGPGTRLTVL.

This clonotype came up many times. This chain joins TRBV27 and TRBJ2-1; tentative D call: TRBD1 (6 bases). The ends were cut back, 4 bases at V and 3 bases at J, with 13 bases in the middle. This CDR3 has 15 amino acids. Germline CDR1 reads MNHEY; CDR2 reads SMNVEV (reference sequence). The CDR3 is CASSSGQRIYNEQFF. The CDR3 DNA reads as TGTGCCAGCAGTTCTGGACAGCGAATCTACAATGAGCAGTTCTTC.

This clonotype appeared a few times. This chain joins TRBV2 and TRBJ2-1; TRBD2 agrees at 9 bases. The CDR3 consists of 16 residues. Germline V gene data show CDR1 as SNHLY and CDR2 as FYNNEI. The trim removed 1 base at V and 4 bases at J, leaving 5 bases unmatched. The CDR3 protein is CASSEVAGGAYNEQFF. CDR3 nucleotide sequence: TGTGCCAGCAGTGAAGTGGCGGGAGGGGCTTACAATGAGCAGTTCTTC.

This clonotype has just a few counts. The rearrangement uses TRBV6-2 or TRBV6-3 and TRBJ2-1; D is possibly TRBD2 (7 bases). The CDR3 loop spans 15 amino acids. Germline lookup yields CDR1 MNHEY and CDR2 SVGEGT. With 6 bases removed from V and 3 bases from J, the gap between germline ends came to 15 bases. CDR3 sequence: CASRGGRENYNEQFF. In DNA, the CDR3 is TGTGCCAGCAGGGGGGGGCGGGAGAACTACAATGAGCAGTTCTTC.

The CDR3 bases are TGCAGTGCTAGAGCCGACAGTTTTCCCAATCTGAACACTGAAGCTTTCTTT. It translates to CSARADSFPNLNTEAFF. The chain employs TRBV20-1 and TRBJ1-1; the D gene is possibly TRBD1 (5 bases). Germline CDR1 DFQATT, CDR2 SNEGSKA (reference sequence). This CDR3 contains 17 residues. Trimming took off 1 base at V and 0 bases at J, with 18 bases between the two ends.

The CDR3 DNA is TGCGCCAGCAGCTTGGAGCGGACTAGTTTCAATGAGCAGTTCTTC. Protein product: CASSLERTSFNEQFF. The rearrangement uses TRBV5-1 and TRBJ2-1; TRBD2 agrees at 7 bases. Germline V CDR1 and CDR2: SGHRS, YFSETQ. The CDR3 totals 15 residues. The J segment lost 6 bases and the V segment lost 0 bases, leaving 6 bases of the junction unmatched.

The gene calls are TRBV28 and TRBJ2-1, with 11 bases lining up with TRBD2. The CDR3 spans 17 residues. Germline V gene sequence: CDR1 MDHEN, CDR2 SYDVKM. V lost 6 bases to trimming and J lost 7 bases; unmatched junction nucleotides: 14. CDR3 in DNA: TGTGCCAGCAGCTCCCCCTCGACTAGCGGGATAGGGAATGAGCAGTTCTTC. This encodes CASSSPSTSGIGNEQFF. Complete variable domain (other parts from reference TRBV28 and TRBJ2-1): DVKVTQSSRYLVKRTGEKVFLECVQDMDHENMFWYRQDPGLGLRLIYFSYDVKMKEKGDIPEGYSVSREKKERFSLILESASTNQTSMYLCASSSPSTSGIGNEQFFGPGTRLTVL.

This clonotype was picked up a small number of times. The chain recombines TRBV6-4 with TRBJ2-1; TRBD2 matches 11 bases. The germline V gene encodes CDR1 MRHNA and CDR2 SNTAGT. The CDR3 is made up of 16 amino acids. J lost 6 bases, V lost 3 bases, and 7 bases had no gene match. CDR3: CASSELAGATFNEQFF. For the CDR3, the DNA is TGTGCCAGCAGTGAACTAGCGGGAGCTACCTTCAATGAGCAGTTCTTC.

This clonotype was seen repeatedly, ten times or more. V gene TRBV29-1 combines with J gene TRBJ2-1; TRBD2 matches at 11 bases. The CDR3 contains 17 residues. Germline CDR1 and CDR2: SQVTM and ANQGSEA. V lost 3 bases to trimming and J lost 1 base; unmatched junction nucleotides: 8. The chain's CDR3 is CSVDLPSGRRSYNEQFF. The CDR3 nucleotides are TGCAGCGTTGACCTTCCTAGCGGGAGGAGGTCCTACAATGAGCAGTTCTTC.

This chain links TRBV18 with TRBJ2-1, with 11 positions matching TRBD2. V lost 6 bases and J lost 3; bases outside the gene matches: 4. The CDR3 has 15 residues. Germline CDR1 is KGHSH and CDR2 is LQKENI. CDR3: CASSGTSGLYNEQFF. The CDR3 DNA reads as TGTGCCAGCTCGGGGACTAGCGGACTCTACAATGAGCAGTTCTTC.

In its sample, this clonotype was seen a few times. The chain carries TRBV29-1 and TRBJ2-5; tentative D call: TRBD1 (5 bases). This CDR3 is built from 13 residues. The V and J ends lost 7 bases and 3 bases respectively, with 15 bases between them. In germline, CDR1 is SQVTM, CDR2 ANQGSEA. The CDR3 nucleotides read TGCAGCGCTGCTTCGCCGACAGAAGAGACCCAGTACTTC. Translated: CSAASPTEETQYF.

This clonotype occurred many times. Written as DNA, the CDR3 is TGTGCCAGCAGTGACCCCCGAGCGGCGAAAGACACAGATACGCAGTATTTT. As protein: CASSDPRAAKDTDTQYF. The chain recombines TRBV28 with TRBJ2-3; TRBD2 is a possible D gene (5 bases). V lost 5 bases to trimming and J lost 2 bases, with 20 bases between them. CDR3 length: 17 amino acids. CDR1 is MDHEN, CDR2 SYDVKM, per germline.

V gene TRBV4-1 combines with J gene TRBJ1-2; 10 bases agree with TRBD1. The CDR3 has 17 residues. From germline, CDR1 is MGHRA and CDR2 YSYEKL. V shed 0 bases and J 4 bases; nucleotides not matched to a gene: 8. CDR3 in amino acids: CASSQEPPGTGAYGYTF. DNA of the CDR3: TGCGCCAGCAGCCAAGAACCCCCAGGGACAGGGGCCTATGGCTACACCTTC.

This clonotype was counted once. The J gene is TRBJ2-7, the V gene TRBV24-1; 7 bases are a match to TRBD2. Losses at the gene ends were 4 bases for V and 4 bases for J; bases not matched to a gene: 6. Per germline, CDR1 KGHDR and CDR2 SFDVKD. The CDR3 sequence is 14 residues long. CDR3 nucleotides: TGTGCCACCAGTGAGGGGGGGAGAGGGTACGAGCAGTACTTC. The encoded protein is CATSEGGRGYEQYF.

This clonotype was recorded a few times. V gene TRBV4-3 combines with J gene TRBJ2-7; a possible D gene is TRBD1 (6 bases). The CDR3 contains 15 residues. The V and J ends lost 2 bases and 1 base respectively, with 12 bases between them. Per the germline V gene, CDR1 is LGHNA and CDR2 is YSLEER. The CDR3 DNA follows: TGCGCCAGCAGCCAACTCGGGACACCATCCTACGAGCAGTACTTC. Translated, it gives CASSQLGTPSYEQYF.

The chain carries TRBV5-1 and TRBJ2-5; D unclear. Trimming took 5 bases from V and 5 from J, leaving 22 bases between them. The CDR3 sequence is 16 residues long. Germline V lookup: CDR1 SGHRS, CDR2 YFSETQ. CDR3 residues: CASRHLERNPRETQYF. The CDR3 nucleotides are TGCGCCAGCAGGCACCTGGAGAGGAACCCCCGGGAGACCCAGTACTTC.

The table lists this clonotype with many counts. The genes are TRBV25-1 and TRBJ2-7; unclear D gene. CDR3 size: 13 residues. Germline loops: CDR1 MGHDK, CDR2 SYGVNS. The V and J ends lost 4 bases and 1 base respectively, with 8 bases between them. CDR3: CASSGNLSYEQYF. The CDR3 nucleotides are TGTGCCAGCAGTGGGAATCTTTCCTACGAGCAGTACTTC.